The rows below give T cell receptor beta chains drawn from one sample of a study of blood T cell repertoires in COVID-19. Assay used: immunoSEQ multiplex PCR; TCRdb lists only in-frame clones, some missing. This table has some 69,000 clones, nearly 90% appearing once. The sequencing sample was made of peripheral blood. These receptors were taken from a woman in her 50s with active COVID-19. Both conserved end residues are trimmed from each CDR3.

cdr3_aa	j_call	v_call	cdr3_length
ASSPPGTGSHEQY	TRBJ2-7	TRBV5-4	13
AWSVTSNTEAF	TRBJ1-1	TRBV30	11
ASSSGLAGGTDTQY	TRBJ2-3	TRBV7-3	14
ASRASGSSEQY	TRBJ2-7	TRBV19	11
ASSLGGLAVDEQF	TRBJ2-1	TRBV5-1	13
ASSEYSHSPDTQY	TRBJ2-3	TRBV6-1	13
ASSYDRGSNYGYT	TRBJ1-2	TRBV6-5	13
ASSLGTSGFYTGELF	TRBJ2-2	TRBV7-7	15
ASSQGGGEQF	TRBJ2-1	TRBV3-1/TRBV3-2	10
ASSVAGTSNEKLF	TRBJ1-4	TRBV9	13
ASRLGIRRFTGNTIY	TRBJ1-3	TRBV27	15
AAGGDTQY	TRBJ2-3	TRBV10-3	8
SANWDRGAF	TRBJ1-1	TRBV20-1	9
ATSDLRFGGTDTQY	TRBJ2-3	TRBV24-1	14
ASSSGLAGVEYNEQF	TRBJ2-1	TRBV7-9	15
ATSDLVTGATEAF	TRBJ1-1	TRBV24-1	13
ASRRPLAGDYNEQF	TRBJ2-1	TRBV2	14
ASSHGEGERVNNQPQH	TRBJ1-5	TRBV5-5	16